This T cell receptor (beta chain) was recovered during a study of control samples from healthy donors and cancer patients. The V and J ends lost 6 bases and 0 bases respectively, with 17 bases between them. The CDR3 runs 16 residues. Germline loops: CDR1 SNHLY, CDR2 FYNNEI. TCRdb keeps only in-frame clones here, not all; method: immunoSEQ multiplex PCR. Here the sample spans 100,000 to 150,000 clones, about 93% being singletons. The clonotype was recovered from a man aged 35-49 years in good health. This chain connects TRBV2 to TRBJ1-2; D not certain. Specimen: blood. The chain's CDR3 is CASSAEVDSANYGYTF. The DNA for the CDR3 is TGTGCCAGCAGCGCCGAAGTGGATTCGGCTAACTATGGCTACACCTTC.